This T cell receptor beta chain was captured in a study of T cell clones after liver transplantation. Study background: Three of the eight recipients were HCV-positive; the rest had non-autoimmune, non-viral transplant indications. Samples came pre-transplant, pre-randomization before withdrawal, and post-randomization after withdrawal ended.

The study's findings and limits: A larger donor-reactive than third-party decline suggested partial antigen-specific deletion.

Clones were sequenced by immunoSEQ multiplex PCR, and TCRdb holds only the in-frame ones, with some missing. The sample has 45,000 to 60,000 clones, approximately 84% seen once. Turning to this clone: Its target is not known.

V lost 6 bases and J lost 0; bases outside the gene matches: 3. This CDR3 spans 14 amino acids. Per germline, CDR1 MNHEY and CDR2 SVGAGI. The sequences come from CD4+ T cells from blood, collected before liver transplant. The genes are TRBV6-5 and TRBJ1-1; 8 positions agree with TRBD1. The sequence was collected from a human donor who received a liver transplant. The CDR3 is CASRSTGVNTEAFF. DNA for the CDR3: TGTGCCAGCAGATCGACAGGGGTGAACACTGAAGCTTTCTTT.